This section outlines one T cell receptor beta chain sequence together with its context. Its antigen is not identified. This specimen belongs to a study of Ad26.COV2.S vaccination and SARS-CoV-2 variants. Study details: Ad26.COV2.S, an intramuscular injection, was given once or twice 56 days apart. Study results and caveats: People who got the vaccine had more spike-specific TCR breadth than people who got placebo.

Treatment noted: some 20 received Ad26.COV2.S at low or high dose, single or two shots; a few received placebo; per-sample allocation not given. On day 63 after the first injection, vaccine and placebo recipients gave samples. Expressing Wuhan-strain SARS-CoV-2 spike, an Ad26 vector served as the vaccine. Clones were read by immunoSEQ multiplex PCR, and TCRdb kept only the in-frame ones, dropping some. The table lists roughly 380,000 clones, around nine tenths of them singletons, with 3.4% in the top ten. This CDR3 region has 13 residues. The sequence was obtained from a person between 18 and 59 years old who received the Ad26.COV2.S COVID-19 vaccine or a placebo. The gene calls are TRBV21-1 and TRBJ2-5. TRBV21-1 is flagged as a pseudogene. This specimen consisted of peripheral blood, obtained in a trial of Ad26.COV2.S vaccine versus placebo. CDR3 region: CASSKEGQETQYF. CDR3 DNA: TGTGCCAGCAGCAAAGAGGGCCAAGAGACCCAGTACTTC.